One T cell receptor (beta chain) is described in this entry. Its antigen is unknown. TCRdb reanalysed the PCR reads using MiXCR and keeps one entry per CDR3 protein. The sample consists of 490,000 or so distinct CDR3 sequences, approximately 25% of them appearing once. Germline V gives CDR1 SEHNR, CDR2 FQNEAQ (reference sequence). Deletions cut 2 bases from V and 0 bases from J, with 4 bases between. The CDR3 has 13 residues. This sample was included in a study of molecular identifiers for immune sequencing clone quantification. Study in general: In replicates, RNA taken from roughly 21,000 or 96,000 naive CD8 cells was divided five ways, and four portions underwent sequencing.

Findings and caveats of the study: In cases of identical TCR molecules sharing a barcode, highly expanded clone sizes could be underestimated.

The receptor was isolated from a human donor in good health. Some libraries in this study had Jurkat cell RNA spiked in. The chain combines TRBV7-9 with TRBJ1-1; the D is unclear. Specimen: naive CD8+ T cells from blood, with Jurkat cell RNA spiked in. Indicated subset: FACS-sorted CD8+CD4-CCR7+CD45RA+ naive T cells. The CDR3 bases are TGTGCCAGCAGCTTATATGTGAACACTGAAGCTTTCTTT. Translated: CASSLYVNTEAFF.